This TCR beta chain appears in the sequencing data of a study of cytomegalovirus exposure and HLA in healthy donors. About the research overall: Around 83% of around 400 genotyped donors fell in the Caucasian-associated ancestry cluster.

The V gene's germline CDR1 is SNHLY and CDR2 FYNNEI. The germline V and J ends were trimmed by 4 bases and 4 bases, with 4 bases remaining between them. The CDR3 runs to 11 residues. In the case of this clone: What it recognizes is unknown.

Whole-study results and caveats: Among the most significant clusters, several appeared linked to common viral pathogens in a later analysis.

The PCR was carried out with 60 Vbeta primers and 13 Jbeta primers. This table comes from immunoSEQ multiplex PCR, and its TCRdb copy is limited to in-frame clones, with some not included. Of 150,000 or so clones in the sample, more than 60% were seen once. The origin of this receptor is a woman in her thirties or forties in good health and CMV-seronegative. The sample was PBMCs. The rearrangement joins TRBV2 to TRBJ2-5; no firm D call. CDR3 coding DNA: TGTGCCAGCAGTGCAGGAGAGACCCAGTACTTC. This translates into CASSAGETQYF.